These 8 T cell receptor beta chains came from one sample sequenced in a study of blood T cell repertoires in COVID-19. Assay: immunoSEQ multiplex PCR; the TCRdb copy retains only in-frame clones and omits some. The sample lists approximately 300,000 clones, 75% to 90% occurring once. Source material: peripheral blood. Source of these receptors: a woman aged 45-60 years who had recovered from COVID-19.

The CDR3 region has the DNA TGTGCCAGCAGCCCCCCCAGCTCCTACGAGCAGTACTTC. Amino acids: CASSPPSSYEQYF. The J gene is TRBJ2-7, the V gene TRBV13; the D is unclear. This CDR3 is 13 amino acids long. The ends were cut back, 5 bases at V and 0 bases at J, with 8 bases in the middle. CDR1 and CDR2 from the germline V gene are PRHDT and FYEKMQ (reference sequence).

This rearrangement joins TRBV9 to TRBJ2-5; a possible D gene is TRBD2 (5 bases). The germline V gene encodes CDR1 SGDLS and CDR2 YYNGEE. V lost 8 bases and J lost 3, with 17 bases in between. This CDR3 is built from 14 residues. This CDR3 is CARADSEKEETQYF. CDR3 bases: TGTGCCAGAGCGGACTCGGAAAAGGAAGAGACCCAGTACTTC. Using reference TRBV9 and TRBJ2-5 for the parts outside the CDR3, the full variable domain is DSGVTQTPKHLITATGQRVTLRCSPRSGDLSVYWYQQSLDQGLQFLIQYYNGEERAKGNILERFSAQQFPDLHSELNLSSLELGDSALYFCARADSEKEETQYFGPGTRLLVL.

The CDR3 nucleotides are TGTGCCACCAGCAGCGGCTACAATGAGCAGTTCTTC. Amino acid sequence: CATSSGYNEQFF. The V gene is TRBV15, the J gene TRBJ2-1; unclear D gene. The germline V and J ends were trimmed by 3 bases and 3 bases, with 3 bases remaining between them. CDR1 and CDR2 (germline): LNHNV, YYDKDF (reference sequence). CDR3 length: 12 amino acids.

The chain links TRBV4-1 to TRBJ2-7; 9 bases fit TRBD2. Germline CDR1 reads MGHRA; CDR2 reads YSYEKL. The ends lost 3 bases at V and 1 base at J; junction bases unmatched: 7. The CDR3 spans 16 residues. In DNA, the CDR3 is TGCGCCAGCAGCCAGGGTCTAGCGGGACGATCCTACGAGCAGTACTTC. This sequence encodes CASSQGLAGRSYEQYF.

The chain joins TRBV30 to TRBJ2-7; 8 bases are shared with TRBD2. The CDR3 totals 13 residues. Losses at the gene ends were 5 bases for V and 3 bases for J; bases not matched to a gene: 6. CDR1 is GTSNPN, CDR2 SVGIG, per germline (reference sequence). The CDR3 DNA reads TGTGCCTGGGCTCTAGCGGGTTTCTACGAGCAGTACTTC. Translating it yields CAWALAGFYEQYF.

The chain uses TRBV7-2 and TRBJ2-2, with D perhaps matching TRBD1 (6 bases). This CDR3 is built from 15 residues. Germline V gene lookup returns CDR1 SGHTA and CDR2 FQGNSA. Deletions cut 3 bases from V and 0 bases from J, with 8 bases between. The DNA for the CDR3 is TGTGCCAGCAGCTTGGGGACAACGAACACCGGGGAGCTGTTTTTT. Its translation is CASSLGTTNTGELFF.

This clone was counted between two and nine times. The gene calls are TRBV21-1 and TRBJ2-7; TRBD2, the table's D call, lacks a check against the DNA. TRBV21-1 is recorded as a pseudogene. The CDR3 loop spans 13 amino acids. CDR3 amino acids: CAIPLKASYEQYF. The DNA of the CDR3 is TGTGCCATCCCCCTTAAAGCCTCCTACGAGCAGTACTTC.

The chain links TRBV5-1 to TRBJ1-2; 8 bases map to TRBD1. V was clipped by 0 bases and J by 2 bases; unmatched bases: 3. This CDR3 has 15 residues. The germline V gene has CDR1 SGHRS and CDR2 YFSETQ. The CDR3 sequence is CASSLAPGGNYGYTF. The CDR3 DNA is TGCGCCAGCAGCTTGGCTCCAGGGGGCAACTATGGCTACACCTTC. Looking up the rest from reference TRBV5-1 and TRBJ1-2 gives the full variable domain: KAGVTQTPRYLIKTRGQQVTLSCSPISGHRSVSWYQQTPGQGLQFLFEYFSETQRNKGNFPGRFSGRQFSNSRSEMNVSTLELGDSALYLCASSLAPGGNYGYTFGSGTRLTVV.